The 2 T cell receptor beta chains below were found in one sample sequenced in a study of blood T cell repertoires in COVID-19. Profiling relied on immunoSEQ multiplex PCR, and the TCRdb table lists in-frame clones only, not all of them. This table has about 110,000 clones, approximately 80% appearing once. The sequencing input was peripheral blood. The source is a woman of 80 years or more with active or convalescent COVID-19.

The chain's CDR3 is CASSLLSGSPYNEQFF. CDR3 in DNA: TGTGCCAGCAGCCTTTTAAGCGGGAGCCCCTACAATGAGCAGTTCTTC. V is TRBV7-8 and J is TRBJ2-1, with 8 bases lining up with TRBD2. The trim removed 5 bases at V and 2 bases at J, leaving 8 bases unmatched. The germline CDR1 and CDR2 sequences are SGHVS and FQNEAQ. The CDR3 totals 16 residues.

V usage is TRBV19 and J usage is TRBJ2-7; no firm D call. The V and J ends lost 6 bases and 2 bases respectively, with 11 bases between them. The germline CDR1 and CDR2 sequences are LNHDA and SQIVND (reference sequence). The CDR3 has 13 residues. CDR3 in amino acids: CASSVTGTYEQYF. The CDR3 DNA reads TGTGCCAGTAGCGTAACGGGTACCTACGAGCAGTACTTC.